This is a list of T cell receptor beta chains from one sample in a study of preoperative IRX-2 immunotherapy in early breast cancer. The method was immunoSEQ multiplex PCR; TCRdb's version includes in-frame clones alone and lacks a portion of them. The sample contains about 19,000 clones, around 81% of which appear only once. The starting material was lymph node tissue, obtained after IRX-2 immunotherapy. The receptors come from a human donor with breast cancer. Both conserved end residues are part of each CDR3. D genes are given only for firm matches. Size is stated for part of the rows, as once, few or many counts, or as a class when the clone is expanded.

D	V	size	J	DNA	CDR3
TRBD1	TRBV10-2	once	TRBJ2-7	TGCGCCAGCAGTGCCTCAGGGGGCTCATACGAGCAGTACTTC	CASSASGGSYEQYF
NA	TRBV6-8	NA	TRBJ1-1	TGTGCCAGCAGTTACTCGGGGGGCGGAACTGAAGCTTTCTTT	CASSYSGGGTEAFF
NA	TRBV6-8	NA	TRBJ1-1	TGTGCCAGCAGTCCCGGACCGTCGAACACTGAAGCTTTCTTT	CASSPGPSNTEAFF
TRBD1	TRBV12-5	NA	TRBJ2-3	TGTGCTAGTGGTCAACAGGGGGGAGCAGATACGCAGTATTTT	CASGQQGGADTQYF
NA	TRBV5-1	NA	TRBJ1-2	TGCGCCAGCAGCCGCAGGGAAGGTCAGGGTGGCTACACCTTC	CASSRREGQGGYTF
NA	TRBV5-1	NA	TRBJ2-1	TGCGCCAGCAGCTTAGACAGAACCTACAATGAGCAGTTCTTC	CASSLDRTYNEQFF
NA	TRBV1	NA	TRBJ2-7	TGCGCCAGCAGCCAAGGTATATCCGGGACGGTATCCTACGAGCAGTACTTC	CASSQGISGTVSYEQYF
TRBD2	TRBV2	NA	TRBJ2-1	TGTGCCACCCAGACTAGCGGGGGCGCTGAGCAGTTCTTC	CATQTSGGAEQFF
NA	TRBV5-1	NA	TRBJ2-7	TGCGCCAGCAGCCATGGAGGGGCACAGAACTACGAGCAGTACTTC	CASSHGGAQNYEQYF
TRBD1	TRBV23-1	NA	TRBJ1-6	TGCGCCAGCAGCCAATCCGGGACAGGGAAGTCACCCCTCCACTTT	CASSQSGTGKSPLHF
NA	TRBV18	NA	TRBJ1-2	TGTGCCAGCTCCCAGGGAGAGGGACATGGCTACACCTTC	CASSQGEGHGYTF
NA	TRBV6-8	NA	TRBJ1-3	TGTGCCAGCATCGGGGGCGCATCAGGAAACACCATATATTTT	CASIGGASGNTIYF
TRBD1	TRBV11-3	NA	TRBJ2-7	TGTGCCAGCAGCCGGGACAGGGAACGGGCCTACGAGCAGTACTTC	CASSRDRERAYEQYF
NA	TRBV18	NA	TRBJ1-1	TGTGCCAGCTCACCAAGACAATCCACGTTGAACACTGAAGCTTTCTTT	CASSPRQSTLNTEAFF
TRBD2	TRBV6-8	NA	TRBJ2-7	TGTGCCAGCACCACGACTAGCGGGAAAAACGAGCAGTACTTC	CASTTTSGKNEQYF